There are many counts of the clone carrying this T cell receptor (beta chain). These data are taken from a study of low-dose radiotherapy and immunotherapy resistance in tumors. Study-level information: For Cohort 1, fractions of 0.5 Gy were given every 2 weeks, reaching 6.5 Gy overall. Patients took aspirin 300 mg by mouth once daily. This continued for four cycles, starting on cycle 1 day 1.

Regarding time point: after trial treatment. As to treatment: LDRT plus nivolumab, ipilimumab, low-dose cyclophosphamide and aspirin (RACIN trial). Tumors of eligible patients were advanced, solid and lacking tumor-infiltrating lymphocytes. CDR1 is MGHRA and CDR2 is YSYEKL in the germline V gene. The ends were cut back, 1 base at V and 4 bases at J, with 12 bases in the middle. The CDR3 is 15 amino acids. TRAV- and TRBV-specific primers, spanning alpha and beta chains, primed first-strand cDNA. The TCRs were subjected to amplification over about 20 PCR cycles employing a constant-region primer in conjunction with a V-primer adapter. TCRdb fed the reads into MiXCR, producing one record per CDR3 protein. The sample includes tens of thousands of distinct CDR3 sequences, less than 30% seen only once; the top ten take around 10%.

The starting material was PBMCs, obtained after low-dose radiotherapy plus immunotherapy. The chain combines TRBV4-1 with TRBJ2-3; D remains ambiguous. This clonotype originated in a male donor with prostate cancer. The CDR3 DNA sequence: TGCGCCAGCAGCCAAGCCCCCGCTGGTGCAGATACGCAGTATTTT. Amino acid sequence: CASSQAPAGADTQYF.